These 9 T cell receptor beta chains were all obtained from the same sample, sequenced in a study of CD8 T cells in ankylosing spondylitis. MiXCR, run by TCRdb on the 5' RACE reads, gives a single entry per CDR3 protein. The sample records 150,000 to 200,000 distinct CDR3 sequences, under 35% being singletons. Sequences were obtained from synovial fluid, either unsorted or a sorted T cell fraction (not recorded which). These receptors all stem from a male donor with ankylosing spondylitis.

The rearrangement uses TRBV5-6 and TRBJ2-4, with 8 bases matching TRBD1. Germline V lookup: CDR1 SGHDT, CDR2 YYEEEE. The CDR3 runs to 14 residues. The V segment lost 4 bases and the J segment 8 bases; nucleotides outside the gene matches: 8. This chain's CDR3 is CASSHRTGRDIQYF. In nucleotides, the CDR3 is TGTGCCAGCAGCCATCGGACAGGGCGGGACATTCAGTACTTC.

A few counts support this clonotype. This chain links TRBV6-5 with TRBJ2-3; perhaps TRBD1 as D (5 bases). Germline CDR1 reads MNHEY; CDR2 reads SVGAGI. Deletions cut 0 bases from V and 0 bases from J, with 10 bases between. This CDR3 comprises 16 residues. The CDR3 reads CASSYSGTGSTDTQYF. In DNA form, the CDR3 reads TGTGCCAGCAGTTACTCCGGTACAGGAAGCACAGATACGCAGTATTTT.

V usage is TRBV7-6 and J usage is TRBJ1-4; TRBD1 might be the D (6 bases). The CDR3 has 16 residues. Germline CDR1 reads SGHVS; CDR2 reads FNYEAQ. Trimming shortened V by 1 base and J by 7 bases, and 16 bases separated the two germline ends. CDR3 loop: CASSLGGRGGAEKLFF. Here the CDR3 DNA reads TGTGCCAGCAGCTTAGGGGGCCGAGGGGGGGCTGAAAAACTGTTTTTT.

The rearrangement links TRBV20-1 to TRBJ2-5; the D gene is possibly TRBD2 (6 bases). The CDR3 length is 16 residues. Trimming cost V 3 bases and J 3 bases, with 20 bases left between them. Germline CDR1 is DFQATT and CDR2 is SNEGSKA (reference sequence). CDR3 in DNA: TGCAGTGCTAGCCTAGGTTCAGTAGCGGTAAAAGAGACCCAGTACTTC. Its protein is CSASLGSVAVKETQYF.

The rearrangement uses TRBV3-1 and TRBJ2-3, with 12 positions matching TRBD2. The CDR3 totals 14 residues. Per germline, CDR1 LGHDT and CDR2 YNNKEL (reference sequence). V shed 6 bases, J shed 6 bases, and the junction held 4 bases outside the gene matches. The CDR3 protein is CASRSGTSGDTQYF. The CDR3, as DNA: TGTGCCAGCAGATCCGGGACTAGCGGGGATACGCAGTATTTT.

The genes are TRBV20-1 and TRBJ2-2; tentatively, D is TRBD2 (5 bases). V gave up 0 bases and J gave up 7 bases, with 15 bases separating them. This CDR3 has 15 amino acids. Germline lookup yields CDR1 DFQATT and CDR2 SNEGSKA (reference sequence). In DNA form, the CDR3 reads TGCAGTGCTAGAGATCTAGCAGTACAGAGCGGGGAGCTGTTTTTT. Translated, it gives CSARDLAVQSGELFF.

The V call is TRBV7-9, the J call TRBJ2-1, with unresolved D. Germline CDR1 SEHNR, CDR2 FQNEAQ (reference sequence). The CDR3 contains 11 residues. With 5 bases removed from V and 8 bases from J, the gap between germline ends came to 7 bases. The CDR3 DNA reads TGTGCCAGCAGCCGTATGGATGAGCAGTTCTTC. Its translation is CASSRMDEQFF.

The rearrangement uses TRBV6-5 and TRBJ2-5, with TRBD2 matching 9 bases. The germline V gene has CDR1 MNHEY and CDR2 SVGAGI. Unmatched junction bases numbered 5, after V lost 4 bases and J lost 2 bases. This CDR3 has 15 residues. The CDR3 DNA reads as TGTGCCAGCAGTTCCGGGACTAGCCGGCAAGAGACCCAGTACTTC. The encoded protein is CASSSGTSRQETQYF.

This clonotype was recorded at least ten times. The CDR3 DNA sequence: TGTGCCAGCAGACCCGGGACAGGGGCCATTAATGAAAAACTGTTTTTT. Translated: CASRPGTGAINEKLFF. The chain joins TRBV28 to TRBJ1-4; 10 bases fit TRBD1. Germline loops: CDR1 MDHEN, CDR2 SYDVKM. Trimming cost V 6 bases and J 4 bases; bases outside gene matches: 8. The CDR3 totals 16 residues.